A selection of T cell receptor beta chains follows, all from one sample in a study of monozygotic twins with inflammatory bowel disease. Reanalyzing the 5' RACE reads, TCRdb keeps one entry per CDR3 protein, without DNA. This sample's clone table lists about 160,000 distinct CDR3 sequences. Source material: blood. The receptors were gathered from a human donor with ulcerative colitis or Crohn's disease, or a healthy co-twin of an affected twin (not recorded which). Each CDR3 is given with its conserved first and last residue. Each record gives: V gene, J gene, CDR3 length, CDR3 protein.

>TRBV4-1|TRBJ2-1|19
CASSQGLGGVLSSYNEQFF
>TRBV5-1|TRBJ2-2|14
CASSLLQTTGELFF
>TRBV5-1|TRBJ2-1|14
CASVRDSPYNEQFF
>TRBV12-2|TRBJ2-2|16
CASRPSDSPYTGELFF
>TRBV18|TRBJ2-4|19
CASSPPVTGGNPAKNIQYF
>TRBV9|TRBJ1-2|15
CASSVEGRGSYGYTF
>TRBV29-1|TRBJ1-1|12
CSVADRGNEAFF
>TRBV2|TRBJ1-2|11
CASKWQWGYTF
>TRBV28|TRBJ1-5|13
CASEDLSNQPQHF
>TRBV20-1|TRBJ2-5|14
CSAAGLFRQETQYF
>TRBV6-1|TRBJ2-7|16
CASSEAQRGLSYEQYF
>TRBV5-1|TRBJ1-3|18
CASSPTPMDPVSGNTIYF
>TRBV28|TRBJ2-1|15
CASSSSGTKIDEQFF
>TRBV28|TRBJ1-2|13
CAGRGTGNYGYTF
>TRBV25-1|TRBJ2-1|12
CASRGGENEQFF
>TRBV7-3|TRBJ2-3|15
CASSSSGGGTDTQYF
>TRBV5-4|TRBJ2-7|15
CASSLVGLAATEQYF
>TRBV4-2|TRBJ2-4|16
CASSQVGGLAKNIQYF
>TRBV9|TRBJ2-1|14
CASSVGGSYNEQFF
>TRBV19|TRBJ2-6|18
CASSQTDPSSSGANVLTF
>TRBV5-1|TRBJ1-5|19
CASSLFPGTGRESNQPQHF
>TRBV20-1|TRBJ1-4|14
CSARYMWGGEKLFF
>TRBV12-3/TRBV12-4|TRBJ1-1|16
CASSLDATGSNAEAFF
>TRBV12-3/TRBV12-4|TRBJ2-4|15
CASSLSGQGGNIQYF
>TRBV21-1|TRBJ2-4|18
CASSKVCDREGAKNIQYF
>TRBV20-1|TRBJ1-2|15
CSASLFGDSYYGYTF
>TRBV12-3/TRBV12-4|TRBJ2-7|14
CASNGGTATYEQYF
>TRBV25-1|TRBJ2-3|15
CASSVPAGATDTQYF
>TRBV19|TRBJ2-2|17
CASSMPRGTGLTGELFF
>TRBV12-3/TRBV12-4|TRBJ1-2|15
CASSIESGYGYGYTF
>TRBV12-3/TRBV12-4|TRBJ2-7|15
CASSLRTSGGEEQYF
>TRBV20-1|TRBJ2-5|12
CSQGPWGETQYF
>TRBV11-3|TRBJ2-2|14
CASSSTAAPGELFF
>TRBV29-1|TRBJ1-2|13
CSVGQGPRYGYTF
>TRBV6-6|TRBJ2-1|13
CASSLPRGNEQFF
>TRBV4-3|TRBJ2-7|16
CASSLWEGVGSYEQYF
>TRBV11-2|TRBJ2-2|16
CASSTSTGPNTGELFF